The sequence of this T cell receptor (beta chain) was determined in a study of cytomegalovirus exposure and HLA in healthy donors. The CDR3 has 16 residues. Germline CDR1 is SGDLS and CDR2 is YYNGEE. The V gene end was trimmed by 4 bases and the J gene end by 2 bases; junction bases not matched to a gene: 8. PCR primers comprised 60 Vbeta and 13 Jbeta primers. The protocol was immunoSEQ multiplex PCR, while the TCRdb copy is restricted to in-frame clones and leaves out a portion. The profile shows some 180,000 clones, roughly 80% of them singletons. The chain uses TRBV9 and TRBJ1-4, with 7 bases aligning to TRBD1. This TCR derives from a man aged 40-55 years in good health and CMV-seropositive. The source material was PBMCs. The CDR3 loop reads CASSLGQGVTNEKLFF. DNA for the CDR3: TGTGCCAGCAGCCTGGGGCAGGGGGTCACTAATGAAAAACTGTTTTTT.